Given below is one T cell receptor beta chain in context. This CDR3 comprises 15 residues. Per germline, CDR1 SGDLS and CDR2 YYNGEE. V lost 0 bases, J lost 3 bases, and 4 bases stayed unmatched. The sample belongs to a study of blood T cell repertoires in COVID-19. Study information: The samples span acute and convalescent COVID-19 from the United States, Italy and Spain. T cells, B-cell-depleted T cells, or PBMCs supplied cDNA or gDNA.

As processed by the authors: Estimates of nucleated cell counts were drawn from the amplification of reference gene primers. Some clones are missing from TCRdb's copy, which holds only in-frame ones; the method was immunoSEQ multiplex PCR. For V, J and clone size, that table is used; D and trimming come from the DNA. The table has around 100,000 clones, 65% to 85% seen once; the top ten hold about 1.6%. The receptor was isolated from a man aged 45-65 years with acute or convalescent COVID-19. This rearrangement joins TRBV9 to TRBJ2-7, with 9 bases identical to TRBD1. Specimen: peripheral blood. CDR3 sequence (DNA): TGTGCCAGCAGCGTAGTCCGGGACAGGGACTACGAGCAGTACGTC. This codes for CASSVVRDRDYEQYV.